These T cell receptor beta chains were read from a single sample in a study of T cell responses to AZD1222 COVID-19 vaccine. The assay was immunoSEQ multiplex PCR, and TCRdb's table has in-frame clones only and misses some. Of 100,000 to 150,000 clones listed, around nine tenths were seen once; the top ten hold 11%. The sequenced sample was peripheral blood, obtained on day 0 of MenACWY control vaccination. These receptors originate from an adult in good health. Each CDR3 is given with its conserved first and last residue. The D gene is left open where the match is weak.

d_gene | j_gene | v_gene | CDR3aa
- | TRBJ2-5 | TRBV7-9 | CASSFPGETQYF
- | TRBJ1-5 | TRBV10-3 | CAISAGGLGQPQHF
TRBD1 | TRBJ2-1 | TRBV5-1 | CASSLRTVSQGASYNEQFF
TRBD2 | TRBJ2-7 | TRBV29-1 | CSVEKASGLTYEQYF
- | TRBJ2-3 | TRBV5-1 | CASSLGFRDTQYF
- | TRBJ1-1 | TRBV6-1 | CASSEYGPTEAFF
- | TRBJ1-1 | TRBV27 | CASSLSPMGNTEAFF
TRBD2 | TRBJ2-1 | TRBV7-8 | CASSPGLAGVGEQFF
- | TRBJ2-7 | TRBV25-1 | CASSAQRDYEQYF
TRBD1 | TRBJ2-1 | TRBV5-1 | CASSLTGTGGFEQFF
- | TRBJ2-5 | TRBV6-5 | CASSRAGAGQETQYF
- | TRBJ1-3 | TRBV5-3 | CATRRPNNSGNTIYF
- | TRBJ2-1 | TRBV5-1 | CASSLSSSGWNEQFF
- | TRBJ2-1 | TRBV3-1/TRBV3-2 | CASNTRLGPQDEQFF
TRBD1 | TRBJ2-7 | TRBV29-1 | CSVGKGGLPEQYF
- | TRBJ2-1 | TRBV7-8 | CASSLMGVGASNEQFF
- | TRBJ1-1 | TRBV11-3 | CASSRVDTEAFF
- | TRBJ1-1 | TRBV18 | CASSPGQPVSEAFF
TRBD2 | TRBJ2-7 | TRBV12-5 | CARRHSGSSYEQYF
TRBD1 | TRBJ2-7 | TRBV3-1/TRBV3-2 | CATQGGTGGGYEQYF
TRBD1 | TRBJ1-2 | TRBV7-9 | CASSPGTGGYTF
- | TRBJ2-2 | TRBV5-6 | CASSLRDQNTGELFF
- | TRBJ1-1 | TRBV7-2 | CASSLAGQGEAFF
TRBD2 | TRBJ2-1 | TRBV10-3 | CAISVLGTSGSNEQFF
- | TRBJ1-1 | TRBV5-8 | CASSSLVGRLNTEAFF
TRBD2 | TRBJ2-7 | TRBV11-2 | CASSLDRQRGSYEQYF
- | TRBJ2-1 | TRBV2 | CASSEPGRGEQFF
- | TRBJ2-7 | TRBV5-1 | CASSSEGSSYEQYF
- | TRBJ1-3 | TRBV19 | CASSHGRGRSSGNTIYF
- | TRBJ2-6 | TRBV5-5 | CASSQKEGNGANVLTF
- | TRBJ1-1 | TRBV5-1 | CASSSQSGTEAFF
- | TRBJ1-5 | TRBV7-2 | CASSLESNQPQHF
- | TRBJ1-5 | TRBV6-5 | CASRSEGVGNQPQHF
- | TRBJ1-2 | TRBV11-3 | CASSLDRGVDGYTF
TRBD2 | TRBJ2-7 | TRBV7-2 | CASSDPGLAGGRYEQYF
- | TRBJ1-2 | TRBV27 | CASSPTGRNDYGYTF
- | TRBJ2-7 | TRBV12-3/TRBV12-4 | CASSPWSSYEQYF
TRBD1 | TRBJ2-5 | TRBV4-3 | CASSQFRTGGETQYF
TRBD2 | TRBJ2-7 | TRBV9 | CASSVGTSGSFYEQYF
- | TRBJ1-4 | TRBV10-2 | CASRRDLSEKLFF
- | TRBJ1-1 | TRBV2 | CASSGDSNTEAFF
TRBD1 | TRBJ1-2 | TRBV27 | CATFHSYRGLLGYTF
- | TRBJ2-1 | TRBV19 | CASSPAESSYNEQFF
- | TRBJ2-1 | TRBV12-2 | CASRSGRASRHEQFF
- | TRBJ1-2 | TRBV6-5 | CASSSPGGSMGYTF
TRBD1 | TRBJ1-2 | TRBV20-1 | CSASTGGFYGYTF
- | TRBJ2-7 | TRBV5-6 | CASSSYRQELSSYEQYF
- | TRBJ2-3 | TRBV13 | CASSLELVGQDTQYF
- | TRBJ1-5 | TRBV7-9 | CASSSEKVNQPQHF
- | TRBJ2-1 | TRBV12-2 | CASRLADRDVNEQFF
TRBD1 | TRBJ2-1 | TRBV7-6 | CASTLGQGKRDEQFF
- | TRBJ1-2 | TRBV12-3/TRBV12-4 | CASRKQQGWGYTF
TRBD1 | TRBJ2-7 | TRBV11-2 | CASSTGQGNEQYF